This paragraph covers one TCR beta chain sequence. Its recognized antigen is unknown. Qualities for individual bases were not recorded, and no much larger clone is one base off. The data derive from a study of blood T cell repertoires in COVID-19 (dated by TCRdb to the early 2020s). Context from the whole study: The collaborator samples originated in the United States, Italy and Spain and spanned the acute and convalescent phases of COVID-19. The material from the prospective study consisted of cDNA or gDNA derived from T cells, B-cell-depleted T cells, or PBMCs. Deeply sampled blood TCRbeta repertoires from subjects exposed to, actively infected with, or recovered from COVID-19 were included in the dataset. A freely available public database, intended as a resource for researchers studying the immune response to SARS-CoV-2, is where the repertoires were released. The samples were drawn from two sources: the first 160 participants of the ongoing ImmuneRACE study, and some 1,300 subjects contributed by 6 global collaborators. Sample metadata almost always included a de-identified subject ID, COVID-19 status, age in years and sex. Where available, HLA class I and class II types were obtained from metadata supplied by the sample provider rather than from assay-based typing.

The collaborating institutions used their own protocols to collect whole blood in K2EDTA tubes. For TCRbeta analysis, collaborators shipped samples in one of three forms: frozen whole blood, isolated PBMCs, or DNA extracted from either of those sample types. Trimmed from V: 0 bases; trimmed from J: 1 base; junction bases lacking a gene match: 10. CDR1 and CDR2, per the germline V gene, are WSHSY and SAAADI. Including cysteine and phenylalanine, the CDR3 has 20 amino acids. Only CDR3 DNA remains: 60 bases, in frame from the first base. The immunoSEQ Assay, a bias-controlled multiplex PCR, was used to amplify TCRbeta CDR3 regions from genomic DNA. The paper's data handling went like this. The number of nucleated cells in each sample was estimated by amplification of reference gene primers within the assay. To quantify the absolute abundance of each unique TCRbeta CDR3 rearrangement, sequence reads were collapsed and filtered. For each sample, productive Simpson clonality was calculated as the square root of Simpson's diversity index over productive rearrangements. TCRdb stores this immuneACCESS table with in-frame sequences only. Part of the clones is absent; in the studies checked, under half of the shortfall reflects unresolved V genes, and no reason is known for the rest. V and J calls and clone size are as listed in that table; D and trimming were resolved from the DNA. This sample is represented by about 100,000 clones; over 80% of them were singletons. In total, the top ten clones hold approximately 5.8% of the sample.

Paper-wide results and their limitations: The quantity of clinical and demographic metadata differed by source and by participant and was supplied without curation.

The origin of this receptor is a man aged 45-60 years with active COVID-19. The sequenced sample consisted of peripheral blood. The chain is encoded by TRBV10-2 joined to TRBJ2-3, and 13 junction bases match TRBD2. The nucleotide sequence reads as follows: TGCGCCAGCAGTGAGTCTGCAACTAGCGGGAGGGGCCGTCGCACAGATACGCAGTATTTT. Translated, this gives CASSESATSGRGRRTDTQYF.